The next 23 T cell receptor beta chains were all read from a single sample in a study of blood T cell repertoires in COVID-19. Measured with immunoSEQ multiplex PCR; TCRdb has only the in-frame clones, and not every one. The sample consists of roughly 250,000 clones, 88% of them appearing once. The sample consisted of PBMCs or T cells enriched from blood (not recorded which). All receptors derive from a woman aged 40 to 50 with acute COVID-19.

This clone was seen ten or more times. The chain is built from TRBV6-1 and TRBJ1-5; 7 bases are shared with TRBD1. The trim removed 1 base at V and 8 bases at J, leaving 5 bases unmatched. Germline CDR1 MNHNS, CDR2 SASEGT. The CDR3 runs 14 residues. The CDR3 nucleotides are TGTGCCAGCAGTGAAGAAGGGGGCTTTGAGCCCCAGCATTTT. As protein: CASSEEGGFEPQHF.

This clone was seen once. The sample has other DNA sequences that encode this CDR3 too. The chain uses TRBV6-5 and TRBJ1-1, with D possibly TRBD1 on 5 matching bases. Germline CDR1 is MNHEY and CDR2 is SVGAGI. This CDR3 has 13 residues. The V gene lost 5 bases and the J gene lost 1 base, with 8 bases spanning the gap. CDR3 nucleotides: TGTGCCAGCAGTCTCGACAGGAACACTGAAGCTTTCTTT. Translated, it gives CASSLDRNTEAFF.

The chain links TRBV6-2 or TRBV6-3 to TRBJ1-5, with TRBD1 as a possible D gene (5 bases). CDR3 length: 16 residues. Trimming took off 6 bases at V and 0 bases at J, with 15 bases between the two ends. The germline gives CDR1 MNHEY, CDR2 SVGEGT. This CDR3 reads CASSPWGGNSNQPQHF. The CDR3 DNA follows: TGTGCCAGCAGCCCTTGGGGGGGTAATAGCAATCAGCCCCAGCATTTT.

The chain links TRBV10-3 to TRBJ2-2; D unresolved. With 0 bases removed from V and 5 bases from J, the gap between germline ends came to 13 bases. Per the germline V gene, CDR1 is ENHRY and CDR2 is SYGVKD. This CDR3 region has 16 residues. CDR3 DNA: TGTGCCATCAGTGAGTCAGTCTTCTTGAGTACCGGGGAGCTGTTTTTT. Its protein product is CAISESVFLSTGELFF.

This clone has only one observation. The chain recombines TRBV7-2 with TRBJ2-3; the match to TRBD2 covers 15 bases. J gave up 1 base and V 4 bases, and 9 bases lay outside the gene matches. CDR3 length: 19 amino acids. Germline V CDR1 and CDR2: SGHTA, FQGNSA. The CDR3 nucleotides read TGTGCCAGCAGCTCACTTAGGACTAGCGGGAGGGGAGGCACAGATACGCAGTATTTT. The encoded protein is CASSSLRTSGRGGTDTQYF. The whole variable domain, filled in from reference TRBV7-2 and TRBJ2-3, reads GAGVSQSPSNKVTEKGKDVELRCDPISGHTALYWYRQSLGQGLEFLIYFQGNSAPDKSGLPSDRFSAERTGGSVSTLTIQRTQQEDSAVYLCASSSLRTSGRGGTDTQYFGPGTRLTVL.

DNA for the CDR3: TGCAGCGTCGCAAAGAGCGGGGACACCGGGGAGCTGTTTTTT. Translating it yields CSVAKSGDTGELFF. The chain links TRBV29-1 to TRBJ2-2, with TRBD2 matching over 7 bases. Germline V gene sequence: CDR1 SQVTM, CDR2 ANQGSEA. The V segment lost 6 bases and the J segment 3 bases; nucleotides outside the gene matches: 7. CDR3 length: 14 amino acids.

The chain joins TRBV10-3 to TRBJ2-7; 9 bases map to TRBD1. Germline lookup yields CDR1 ENHRY and CDR2 SYGVKD. The junction had 5 bases not matched to a gene; V was cut back by 5 bases and J by 6 bases. The CDR3 totals 13 residues. CDR3 in DNA: TGTGCCATCAGTATGGACAGGGGCGGCGAGCAGTACTTC. This codes for CAISMDRGGEQYF.

The V gene is TRBV10-3, the J gene TRBJ2-2; D is perhaps TRBD1 (5 bases). Trimming shortened V by 4 bases and J by 3 bases, and 9 bases separated the two germline ends. The germline V gene has CDR1 ENHRY and CDR2 SYGVKD. The CDR3 loop spans 14 amino acids. The CDR3 loop is CAISVTQDTGELFF. CDR3 nucleotide sequence: TGTGCCATCAGTGTAACACAGGACACCGGGGAGCTGTTTTTT.

The gene calls are TRBV5-1 and TRBJ2-3; TRBD1 might be the D (6 bases). The CDR3 sequence is 16 residues long. Germline CDR1 is SGHRS and CDR2 is YFSETQ. V was trimmed by 6 bases and J by 3 bases, leaving 20 bases between them. The CDR3 nucleotides are TGCGCCAGCACATTACCCGGGACACCCGGGACAGATACGCAGTATTTT. Amino acids: CASTLPGTPGTDTQYF.

J is TRBJ2-1 and V is TRBV18; D possibly corresponds to TRBD2 (6 bases). Germline V gene sequence: CDR1 KGHSH, CDR2 LQKENI. V was trimmed by 5 bases and J by 6 bases, leaving 17 bases between them. The CDR3 spans 15 residues. The CDR3 nucleotides read TGTGCCAGCTCAACGGGACTCCGTACAATCAATGAGCAGTTCTTC. It translates to CASSTGLRTINEQFF.

V usage is TRBV7-2 and J usage is TRBJ1-1, with D uncertain. CDR1 and CDR2 (germline): SGHTA, FQGNSA. The CDR3 extends over 15 amino acids. Trimming removed 2 bases at V and 5 bases at J, with 15 bases between. The CDR3 region has the DNA TGTGCCAGCAGCTTAAGGTTCCAACGGGAGACTGAAGCTTTCTTT. Translating it yields CASSLRFQRETEAFF.

The V gene is TRBV19, the J gene TRBJ2-1; 11 bases line up with TRBD2. This CDR3 region has 19 residues. Germline trimming cut 7 bases from V and 0 bases from J; bases unmatched to any gene: 14. CDR1 is LNHDA and CDR2 is SQIVND in the germline V gene (reference sequence). CDR3 sequence reads: CASTPSRGLAESSYNEQFF. In DNA, the CDR3 is TGTGCCAGTACTCCTTCTCGGGGACTAGCGGAAAGCTCCTACAATGAGCAGTTCTTC.

The chain employs TRBV7-9 and TRBJ1-2; 9 nucleotides line up with TRBD1. After removal of 4 bases from V and 12 bases from J, the junction contained 12 bases not matched to a gene. The CDR3 runs to 14 residues. CDR1 and CDR2 from the germline V gene are SEHNR and FQNEAQ (reference sequence). The CDR3 spells CASSSSGTGTIHTF. The DNA of the CDR3 is TGTGCCAGCAGCTCCTCTGGGACAGGGACTATTCACACCTTC.

In nucleotides, the CDR3 is TGTGCCAGCAGCCCCGGGCGGGGCGAGTCCTACAATGAGCAGTTCTTC. Protein: CASSPGRGESYNEQFF. The chain couples TRBV5-5 to TRBJ2-1; D may be TRBD2 (6 bases). Germline CDR1 and CDR2: SGHKS and YYEKEE (reference sequence). The CDR3 runs 16 residues. Trimming left V 4 bases short and J 1 base short, with 15 bases between.

The chain uses TRBV5-1 and TRBJ2-5, with 9 bases aligning to TRBD1. The V segment lost 0 bases and the J segment 6 bases; nucleotides outside the gene matches: 9. The CDR3 totals 16 residues. The V gene's germline CDR1 is SGHRS and CDR2 YFSETQ. CDR3 sequence: CASSLGTGEHRKTQYF. CDR3 sequence (DNA): TGCGCCAGCAGCTTGGGGACAGGGGAACACCGGAAGACCCAGTACTTC. The entire variable domain, with the rest obtained from reference TRBV5-1 and TRBJ2-5, is as follows: KAGVTQTPRYLIKTRGQQVTLSCSPISGHRSVSWYQQTPGQGLQFLFEYFSETQRNKGNFPGRFSGRQFSNSRSEMNVSTLELGDSALYLCASSLGTGEHRKTQYFGPGTRLLVL.

The chain has TRBV27 and TRBJ2-1; D is possibly TRBD2 (6 bases). CDR1 MNHEY and CDR2 SMNVEV come from the germline V gene (reference sequence). V was clipped by 6 bases and J by 8 bases, with 14 bases between them. CDR3 length equals 13 residues. This CDR3 reads CASSRRRADEQFF. DNA of the CDR3: TGTGCCAGCAGCCGCAGGAGGGCGGATGAGCAGTTCTTC.

This sequence joins TRBV19 and TRBJ1-4; TRBD1 aligns across 12 bases. The CDR3 contains 16 residues. Germline V gene lookup returns CDR1 LNHDA and CDR2 SQIVND (reference sequence). The V segment lost 5 bases and the J segment 8 bases; nucleotides outside the gene matches: 9. CDR3 in amino acids: CASSQGTGGVGEKLFF. In nucleotides, the CDR3 is TGTGCCAGTAGTCAAGGGACAGGGGGCGTAGGCGAAAAACTGTTTTTT.

J is TRBJ2-7 and V is TRBV25-1; 10 bases align to TRBD2. The CDR3 totals 14 residues. Germline V gene lookup returns CDR1 MGHDK and CDR2 SYGVNS. The V gene end was trimmed by 8 bases and the J gene end by 0 bases; junction bases not matched to a gene: 4. The CDR3 region is CASSRTSGSYEQYF. DNA for the CDR3: TGTGCCAGCTCGAGGACTAGCGGCTCCTACGAGCAGTACTTC.

This rearrangement joins TRBV11-2 to TRBJ1-3; maybe TRBD1 (6 bases). The CDR3 is 17 residues long. The germline CDR1 and CDR2 sequences are SGHAT and FQNNGV. Trimming pared 1 base from V and 0 bases from J, leaving 13 bases between. CDR3 loop: CASSLVPAGVSGNTIYF. CDR3 sequence (DNA): TGTGCCAGCAGCTTAGTTCCTGCAGGGGTCTCTGGAAACACCATATATTTT.

The genes are TRBV13 and TRBJ2-1, with D tentatively TRBD2 (5 bases). Trimming took 5 bases from V and 7 from J, leaving 9 bases between them. The CDR3 loop spans 12 amino acids. CDR1 PRHDT and CDR2 FYEKMQ come from the germline V gene (reference sequence). CDR3 nucleotides: TGTGCCAGCAGCGAAAGAGGGAATGAGCAGTTCTTC. Its translation: CASSERGNEQFF.

V is TRBV4-3 and J is TRBJ2-3, with TRBD2 matching over 7 bases. The CDR3 is 14 amino acids. Germline lookup yields CDR1 LGHNA and CDR2 YSLEER. V lost 6 bases to trimming and J lost 1 base; unmatched junction nucleotides: 4. CDR3: CASSPSGGTDTQYF. CDR3 DNA: TGCGCCAGCAGTCCTAGCGGAGGCACAGATACGCAGTATTTT.

J is TRBJ2-2 and V is TRBV11-2; D is perhaps TRBD1 (6 bases). From germline, CDR1 is SGHAT and CDR2 FQNNGV. The V and J ends lost 4 bases and 1 base respectively, with 19 bases between them. The CDR3 contains 18 residues. CDR3 protein: CASSSSIGGPLNTGELFF. CDR3 DNA: TGTGCCAGCAGCTCTTCGATAGGGGGACCACTGAACACCGGGGAGCTGTTTTTT.

The CDR3 nucleotides read TGTGCCAGCAGTTGGCTAGCGGGGGAATACAATGAGCAGTTCTTC. It specifies CASSWLAGEYNEQFF. The rearrangement links TRBV2 to TRBJ2-1; the match to TRBD2 covers 10 bases. The CDR3 is 15 residues long. Germline CDR1 is SNHLY and CDR2 is FYNNEI. J was trimmed by 4 bases and V by 5 bases; bases with no gene match: 5.